The 26 T cell receptor beta chains below were found in one sample sequenced in a study of beta chain features in type 1 diabetes. Reverse transcribing all isolated RNA meant expressed TCRB transcripts were sequenced. Method: immunoSEQ multiplex PCR; TCRdb's copy keeps in-frame clones and lacks some. Among about 290,000 clones, roughly 8% were seen once, and the ten largest hold over 0.8%. Specimen: central memory CD4+ T cells from blood. The receptors derive from a woman between 18 and 29 years old in good health.

This clone has more than one count but fewer than ten. The V and J genes are TRBV29-1 and TRBJ2-3, with D possibly matching TRBD2 (5 bases). CDR1 is SQVTM, CDR2 ANQGSEA, per germline. The CDR3 has 14 residues. V gave up 1 base and J gave up 3 bases, with 11 bases separating them. The CDR3 DNA reads as TGCAGCGTTGAAGCCCTTAGCGCGACAGATACGCAGTATTTT. Amino acid sequence: CSVEALSATDTQYF.

There are a few counts of this clone. The J gene is TRBJ1-3, the V gene TRBV7-9; D gene uncertain. The CDR3 has 13 residues. V shed 6 bases and J shed 2 bases, with 8 bases lying between them. Germline loops: CDR1 SEHNR, CDR2 FQNEAQ (reference sequence). The DNA for the CDR3 is TGTGCCAGCAGAGTGGGCCCTGGAAACACCATATATTTT. Amino acids: CASRVGPGNTIYF.

This clone was observed a handful of times. The chain has TRBV7-8 and TRBJ2-1; no reliable D call. CDR1 is SGHVS and CDR2 is FQNEAQ in the germline V gene. This CDR3 comprises 14 residues. V lost 1 base and J lost 8, with 12 bases in between. CDR3 amino acids: CASSLVGFLDEQFF. The CDR3 DNA sequence: TGTGCCAGCAGCTTAGTGGGGTTTTTGGATGAGCAGTTCTTC.

This clone has a handful of counts. The sample contains more than one DNA sequence encoding this CDR3. The rearrangement joins TRBV15 to TRBJ2-7, with D possibly matching TRBD2 (5 bases). Germline lookup yields CDR1 LNHNV and CDR2 YYDKDF (reference sequence). Trimming took off 1 base at V and 1 base at J, with 5 bases between the two ends. The CDR3 length is 13 residues. CDR3 sequence reads: CATSRGGSYEQYF. DNA for the CDR3: TGTGCCACCAGCAGAGGCGGGTCCTACGAGCAGTACTTC.

V is TRBV5-1 and J is TRBJ2-1, with 8 nucleotides matching TRBD2. Germline V gives CDR1 SGHRS, CDR2 YFSETQ. This CDR3 comprises 15 residues. After removal of 6 bases from V and 4 bases from J, the junction contained 9 bases not matched to a gene. CDR3 nucleotide sequence: TGCGCCAGCATCGATCCGGGGGGGAATTACAATGAGCAGTTCTTC. Translating it yields CASIDPGGNYNEQFF. The full variable domain, completed using reference TRBV5-1 and TRBJ2-1, is KAGVTQTPRYLIKTRGQQVTLSCSPISGHRSVSWYQQTPGQGLQFLFEYFSETQRNKGNFPGRFSGRQFSNSRSEMNVSTLELGDSALYLCASIDPGGNYNEQFFGPGTRLTVL.

This clone was counted a few times. The chain uses TRBV7-2 and TRBJ2-3; no reliable D call. The CDR3 spans 13 residues. Germline V gene data show CDR1 as SGHTA and CDR2 as FQGNSA. V lost 5 bases and J 3 bases, leaving 9 bases between the germline ends. The CDR3 coding sequence is TGTGCCAGCAGCGCGCAGGTAACAGATACGCAGTATTTT. The encoded protein is CASSAQVTDTQYF.

This clone was observed a handful of times. CDR3 sequence: CASSLFAGEGMVTDTQYF. CDR3 nucleotide sequence: TGTGCCAGCAGCTTATTTGCGGGAGAGGGAATGGTAACAGATACGCAGTATTTT. J is TRBJ2-3 and V is TRBV11-3, with 7 bases lining up with TRBD2. V lost 2 bases to trimming and J lost 3 bases; unmatched junction nucleotides: 14. Germline V CDR1 and CDR2: SGHNT, YENEEA. The CDR3 has 18 residues. Full variable domain (rest looked up from reference TRBV11-3 and TRBJ2-3): EAGVVQSPRYKIIEKKQPVAFWCNPISGHNTLYWYLQNLGQGPELLIRYENEEAVDDSQLPKDRFSAERLKGVDSTLKIQPAELGDSAVYLCASSLFAGEGMVTDTQYFGPGTRLTVL.

This rearrangement joins TRBV18 to TRBJ2-3; TRBD2 aligns across 7 bases. Germline loops: CDR1 KGHSH, CDR2 LQKENI. The V segment lost 3 bases and the J segment 0 bases; nucleotides outside the gene matches: 6. This CDR3 region has 16 residues. The CDR3 sequence is CASSPQLASSTDTQYF. The CDR3 nucleotides read TGTGCCAGCTCACCTCAACTAGCGAGTAGCACAGATACGCAGTATTTT.

Only a few counts were recorded for this clone. V usage is TRBV7-2 and J usage is TRBJ2-2; D uncertain. The germline CDR1 and CDR2 sequences are SGHTA and FQGNSA. V was cut by 3 bases and J by 5 bases, with 10 bases left in between. This CDR3 has 14 residues. CDR3 amino acids: CASSFVLSTGELFF. The CDR3 bases are TGTGCCAGCAGCTTTGTGCTGAGTACCGGGGAGCTGTTTTTT.

This clone was observed a handful of times. The V call is TRBV5-8, the J call TRBJ2-3, with D perhaps TRBD2 (6 bases). CDR1 is SGHTS, CDR2 YDEGEE, per germline. The CDR3 runs to 14 residues. V dropped 1 base and J dropped 9 bases, with 15 bases sitting between them. The CDR3 here is CASSLSVSGETQYF. The CDR3 DNA reads as TGTGCCAGCAGCTTGTCGGTTTCGGGGGAAACGCAGTATTTT.

The table lists this clone with a few counts. The genes are TRBV29-1 and TRBJ2-3; possible D gene TRBD2, 5 bases. The V gene's germline CDR1 is SQVTM and CDR2 ANQGSEA. CDR3 length: 12 amino acids. Trimming left V 5 bases short and J 7 bases short, with 13 bases between. CDR3 protein: CSVLRTGNTQYF. In DNA, the CDR3 is TGCAGCGTTCTGCGGACTGGGAATACGCAGTATTTT.

There are a few counts of this clone. The V gene is TRBV5-1, the J gene TRBJ1-5; 7 nucleotides match TRBD1. Germline-derived CDR1 and CDR2 are SGHRS and YFSETQ. V was clipped by 0 bases and J by 7 bases; unmatched bases: 10. The length of the CDR3 is 16 residues. The CDR3 bases are TGCGCCAGCAGCTTGGGGGGCGGGCGACAGGGCCAGCCCCAGCATTTT. It codes for CASSLGGGRQGQPQHF.

This chain uses TRBV7-3 with TRBJ2-5; D call uncertain. Germline V lookup: CDR1 SGHTA, CDR2 FQGTGA. The V and J ends lost 3 bases and 1 base respectively, with 18 bases between them. The CDR3 loop spans 17 amino acids. CDR3 coding DNA: TGTGCCAGCAGCTTGTTTGGAGTACCTATCCCCCAAGAGACCCAGTACTTC. Protein: CASSLFGVPIPQETQYF.

The chain combines TRBV18 with TRBJ1-1; 7 bases map to TRBD1. The V gene end was trimmed by 6 bases and the J gene end by 4 bases; junction bases not matched to a gene: 8. CDR1 is KGHSH, CDR2 LQKENI, per germline. There are 14 residues in the CDR3. CDR3 in amino acids: CASSPDRVLTEAFF. The CDR3, as DNA: TGTGCCAGCTCGCCTGACAGGGTTCTCACTGAAGCTTTCTTT.

This clone was counted many times. This chain links TRBV19 with TRBJ2-4, with D unresolved. The V end lost 6 bases, the J end lost 8 bases, and 14 bases lay between the germline ends. CDR3 size: 13 residues. The germline gives CDR1 LNHDA, CDR2 SQIVND (reference sequence). The DNA for the CDR3 is TGTGCCAGTAGCACGACACGGTTTGACATTCAGTACTTC. The encoded protein is CASSTTRFDIQYF.

As for this clone: A read error is possible here, since a much larger clone lies one base away. J is TRBJ2-3 and V is TRBV5-6; D ambiguous. Trimming removed 2 bases from V and 6 bases from J, with 4 bases in between. The CDR3 length is 11 residues. Germline lookup yields CDR1 SGHDT and CDR2 YYEEEE. The CDR3 DNA follows: TGTGCCAGCAGCTTTAGGGATACGCAGTATTTT. This gives the protein CASSFRDTQYF.

This clone was seen more than once but under ten times. This chain uses TRBV19 with TRBJ2-7; D not certain. V was trimmed by 1 base and J by 2 bases, leaving 12 bases between them. From germline, CDR1 is LNHDA and CDR2 SQIVND (reference sequence). CDR3 length: 15 amino acids. CDR3 loop: CASSIASLHTYEQYF. The CDR3, as DNA: TGTGCCAGTAGTATAGCCTCGCTCCATACCTACGAGCAGTACTTC.

The chain combines TRBV6-6 with TRBJ2-3, with 10 bases that match TRBD1. V lost 7 bases and J lost 7; bases outside the gene matches: 14. The CDR3 extends over 16 amino acids. The germline V gene encodes CDR1 MNHNY and CDR2 SVGAGI (reference sequence). CDR3 coding DNA: TGTGCCAGCACCTGGACTTCCGGGACAGGGGAGAATACGCAGTATTTT. Protein product: CASTWTSGTGENTQYF.

In its sample, this clone was seen a few times. This chain joins TRBV29-1 and TRBJ2-7; D is perhaps TRBD2 (7 bases). The CDR3 extends over 11 amino acids. Germline assignment: CDR1 SQVTM and CDR2 ANQGSEA. Trimming shortened V by 4 bases and J by 5 bases, and 9 bases separated the two germline ends. In DNA form, the CDR3 reads TGCAGCGTTGGGGGGGGCCACGAGCAGTACTTC. This gives the protein CSVGGGHEQYF.

This clone appeared many times. This chain uses TRBV7-2 with TRBJ2-1, with 8 positions matching TRBD2. Germline V gives CDR1 SGHTA, CDR2 FQGNSA. This CDR3 is built from 15 residues. The trim removed 3 bases at V and 5 bases at J, leaving 6 bases unmatched. The CDR3 DNA follows: TGTGCCAGCAGCTTGACGAGCGGGAGAAACAATGAGCAGTTCTTC. It encodes CASSLTSGRNNEQFF.

The rearrangement joins TRBV5-1 to TRBJ1-1; the D gene is possibly TRBD1 (5 bases). Trimming cost V 0 bases and J 11 bases, with 14 bases left between them. From germline, CDR1 is SGHRS and CDR2 YFSETQ. The CDR3 sequence is 13 residues long. Here the CDR3 DNA reads TGCGCCAGCAGCTTGGCCACTCAGGGCGAGGCTTTCTTT. This encodes CASSLATQGEAFF.

This clone was picked up many times. The chain recombines TRBV11-3 with TRBJ2-1; 8 bases align to TRBD1. CDR3 length: 12 amino acids. The ends lost 1 base at V and 10 bases at J; junction bases unmatched: 0. Germline V gene sequence: CDR1 SGHNT, CDR2 YENEEA. The CDR3 reads CASSLGDREQFF. The DNA of the CDR3 is TGTGCCAGCAGCTTAGGGGACAGGGAGCAGTTCTTC.

In its sample, this clone was seen a few times. CDR3 amino acids: CSVGRLAGGYEQYF. The CDR3, as DNA: TGCAGCGTTGGACGACTAGCGGGAGGCTACGAGCAGTACTTC. V is TRBV29-1 and J is TRBJ2-7, with TRBD2 matching over 13 bases. CDR1 and CDR2 (germline): SQVTM, ANQGSEA. The CDR3 has 14 residues. V gave up 4 bases and J gave up 3 bases; unmatched junction bases: 3.

This clone was seen more than once but under ten times. The sample has other DNA sequences that encode this CDR3 too. The chain recombines TRBV5-4 with TRBJ2-2; D gene ambiguous. CDR1 SGHNT and CDR2 YYREEE come from the germline V gene (reference sequence). CDR3 length equals 15 residues. Trimming cost V 0 bases and J 5 bases, with 11 bases left between them. CDR3 bases: TGTGCCAGCAGCTTGGGAACTGGGGTTACCGGGGAGCTGTTTTTT. Protein: CASSLGTGVTGELFF.

The chain employs TRBV30 and TRBJ1-5, with 7 bases fitting TRBD1. The V segment lost 1 base and the J segment 4 bases; nucleotides outside the gene matches: 4. The CDR3 is 14 residues long. The V gene's germline CDR1 is GTSNPN and CDR2 SVGIG (reference sequence). In nucleotides, the CDR3 is TGTGCCTGGAGTGCCGGGACAGAAAATCAGCCCCAGCATTTT. Protein product: CAWSAGTENQPQHF.

The chain recombines TRBV18 with TRBJ1-6, with 10 bases that match TRBD1. Germline CDR1 reads KGHSH; CDR2 reads LQKENI. The CDR3 is made up of 15 amino acids. The V gene end was trimmed by 5 bases and the J gene end by 5 bases; junction bases not matched to a gene: 3. The DNA of the CDR3 is TGTGCCAGCTCAACCGGGACAGGGGATAATTCACCCCTCCACTTT. This sequence encodes CASSTGTGDNSPLHF. The full variable domain, completed using reference TRBV18 and TRBJ1-6, is NAGVMQNPRHLVRRRGQEARLRCSPMKGHSHVYWYRQLPEEGLKFMVYLQKENIIDESGMPKERFSAEFPKEGPSILRIQQVVRGDSAAYFCASSTGTGDNSPLHFGNGTRLTVT.